The 24 T cell receptor beta chains below come from one sample, sequenced in a study of blood T cell repertoires in COVID-19. This table comes from immunoSEQ multiplex PCR, and its TCRdb copy is limited to in-frame clones, with some not included. The data show approximately 240,000 clones, 65% to 80% seen once. The sample comprised peripheral blood. The receptors originated from a woman aged 40 to 50 with active or convalescent COVID-19.

The CDR3 region is CATRPRGASTEAFF. The CDR3 coding sequence is TGTGCCACCAGGCCCCGGGGGGCATCCACTGAAGCTTTCTTT. V usage is TRBV15 and J usage is TRBJ1-1; perhaps TRBD1 as D (6 bases). In germline, CDR1 is LNHNV, CDR2 YYDKDF (reference sequence). The V end lost 6 bases, the J end lost 4 bases, and 15 bases lay between the germline ends. The CDR3 extends over 14 amino acids.

The CDR3 region is CASSLLAGAPEQYV. CDR3 nucleotides: TGTGCCAGCAGCTTACTGGCGGGGGCGCCTGAGCAGTACGTC. This rearrangement joins TRBV7-9 to TRBJ2-7; perhaps TRBD2 as D (7 bases). Per the germline V gene, CDR1 is SEHNR and CDR2 is FQNEAQ (reference sequence). There are 14 residues in the CDR3. Trimming stripped 2 bases from V and 7 bases from J, with 15 bases between.

The J gene is TRBJ2-3, the V gene TRBV27; 10 nucleotides align to TRBD2. This CDR3 spans 16 amino acids. Germline CDR1 and CDR2: MNHEY and SMNVEV (reference sequence). The V segment lost 5 bases and the J segment 4 bases; nucleotides outside the gene matches: 9. CDR3 protein: CASSPRPSGGSDTQYF. In DNA, the CDR3 is TGTGCCAGCAGTCCCCGCCCTAGCGGGGGCTCAGATACGCAGTATTTT.

This clone was seen just once. The V call is TRBV5-1, the J call TRBJ1-2; 9 positions agree with TRBD1. Trimming cost V 4 bases and J 8 bases; bases outside gene matches: 6. Germline CDR1 reads SGHRS; CDR2 reads YFSETQ. The CDR3 sequence is 13 residues long. The CDR3 DNA sequence: TGCGCCAGCAGCAAGACAGGGGGTCAAGGCTACACCTTC. It translates to CASSKTGGQGYTF. Drawing the rest from reference TRBV5-1 and TRBJ1-2, the complete variable domain is KAGVTQTPRYLIKTRGQQVTLSCSPISGHRSVSWYQQTPGQGLQFLFEYFSETQRNKGNFPGRFSGRQFSNSRSEMNVSTLELGDSALYLCASSKTGGQGYTFGSGTRLTVV.

In this sample, this clone turned up a few times. V usage is TRBV11-3 and J usage is TRBJ1-2; no definite D call. CDR1 SGHNT and CDR2 YENEEA come from the germline V gene. Deletions cut 6 bases from V and 4 bases from J, with 12 bases between. The CDR3 spans 13 residues. In DNA, the CDR3 is TGTGCCAGCAGTCTCGACGGCGGCTATGGCTACACCTTC. It yields the protein CASSLDGGYGYTF.

About this clone itself: Distinct nucleotide sequences in the sample also encode this CDR3. V gene TRBV5-1 combines with J gene TRBJ1-3; D remains unclear. The CDR3 runs 14 residues. The V end lost 0 bases, the J end lost 0 bases, and 4 bases lay between the germline ends. Germline-derived CDR1 and CDR2 are SGHRS and YFSETQ. The DNA of the CDR3 is TGCGCCAGCAGCTTGGATAGCTCTGGAAACACCATATATTTT. Amino acids: CASSLDSSGNTIYF.

DNA of the CDR3: TGTGCCAGTAGCGGACAGGGTAATGAAAAACTGTTTTTT. Amino acid sequence: CASSGQGNEKLFF. The chain joins TRBV19 to TRBJ1-4, with 8 bases identical to TRBD1. The V gene end was trimmed by 6 bases and the J gene end by 4 bases; junction bases not matched to a gene: 1. Germline V CDR1 and CDR2: LNHDA, SQIVND (reference sequence). The CDR3 consists of 13 residues.

V and J are TRBV11-2 and TRBJ1-6; 7 bases map to TRBD1. The CDR3 spans 14 residues. Unmatched junction bases numbered 8, after V lost 6 bases and J lost 9 bases. Germline lookup yields CDR1 SGHAT and CDR2 FQNNGV. The CDR3 region has the DNA TGTGCCAGCAGACGCGGGACAGTTGGTTCACCCCTCCACTTT. The encoded protein is CASRRGTVGSPLHF.

V gene TRBV9 combines with J gene TRBJ1-6, with D unresolved. V was cut by 3 bases and J by 11 bases, with 12 bases left in between. The CDR3 is 13 residues long. Germline V gene sequence: CDR1 SGDLS, CDR2 YYNGEE. For the CDR3, the DNA is TGTGCCAGCAGCGCCGGAGCCCAAGCACCCCTCCACTTT. It codes for CASSAGAQAPLHF.

This CDR3 is CASSIPGQGGNTIYF. In nucleotides, the CDR3 is TGTGCCAGTAGTATTCCGGGACAGGGAGGAAACACCATATATTTT. The gene calls are TRBV19 and TRBJ1-3; the match to TRBD1 covers 9 bases. V lost 3 bases and J lost 4; bases outside the gene matches: 4. This CDR3 is built from 15 residues. In germline, CDR1 is LNHDA, CDR2 SQIVND (reference sequence).

This clone showed up just once. This chain joins TRBV9 and TRBJ2-1; TRBD2 agrees at 8 bases. The germline CDR1 and CDR2 sequences are SGDLS and YYNGEE. The CDR3 is 15 residues long. V shed 3 bases, J shed 9 bases, and the junction held 11 bases outside the gene matches. Written as DNA, the CDR3 is TGTGCCAGCAGCGCCTCTATAGCGGGGAGTGGTGAGCAGTTCTTC. Translation: CASSASIAGSGEQFF.

V is TRBV4-1 and J is TRBJ1-1; 8 nucleotides line up with TRBD1. J lost 4 bases, V lost 4 bases, and 8 bases had no gene match. Germline V CDR1 and CDR2: MGHRA, YSYEKL. CDR3 length equals 15 residues. CDR3 residues: CASSLSSTGGTEAFF. The CDR3 bases are TGCGCCAGCAGCCTCTCCTCCACAGGGGGCACTGAAGCTTTCTTT.

In this sample, this clone turned up once. The V and J genes are TRBV19 and TRBJ2-3, with 9 bases that match TRBD1. Trimming at V came to 1 base and at J to 6 bases, leaving 8 bases not matched to a gene. CDR1 is LNHDA and CDR2 is SQIVND in the germline V gene (reference sequence). CDR3 length: 16 amino acids. CDR3 in amino acids: CASSIGPGQGGDTQYF. Written as DNA, the CDR3 is TGTGCCAGTAGTATAGGACCGGGACAGGGCGGCGATACGCAGTATTTT.

This clone is a singleton in its sample. V usage is TRBV5-1 and J usage is TRBJ1-2; TRBD1 aligns across 9 bases. The germline gives CDR1 SGHRS, CDR2 YFSETQ. With V trimmed by 4 bases and J by 8 bases, 12 bases remained unmatched. The CDR3 consists of 15 residues. The CDR3 nucleotides are TGCGCCAGCAGCCCCCTTCCTACAGGGGGCAAGGGCTACACCTTC. It is translated as CASSPLPTGGKGYTF.

The V and J genes are TRBV11-2 and TRBJ2-1, with 9 bases aligning to TRBD1. Germline CDR1 SGHAT, CDR2 FQNNGV. The CDR3 has 18 residues. Trimming took 4 bases from V and 3 from J; bases not matched to a gene: 13. The CDR3 DNA reads TGTGCCAGCAGCTCAAGGAGAGGGACAGGGATGGTCTACAATGAGCAGTTCTTC. Translating gives CASSSRRGTGMVYNEQFF.

The genes are TRBV19 and TRBJ1-3; 9 bases align to TRBD1. The CDR3 runs 16 residues. The germline V gene encodes CDR1 LNHDA and CDR2 SQIVND (reference sequence). V dropped 8 bases and J dropped 2; count of bases not matched to a gene: 10. Here the CDR3 DNA reads TGTGCCAGTGGGACAGGGAGCGGTCGGGCTGGAAACACCATATATTTT. Its translation: CASGTGSGRAGNTIYF.

This chain joins TRBV7-9 and TRBJ2-4, with 8 positions matching TRBD1. Germline CDR1 is SEHNR and CDR2 is FQNEAQ (reference sequence). V shed 0 bases and J 1 base; nucleotides not matched to a gene: 8. This CDR3 is 18 amino acids long. The CDR3 protein is CASSLAGTGQGAKNIQYF. In nucleotides, the CDR3 is TGTGCCAGCAGCTTAGCTGGGACAGGCCAAGGGGCCAAAAACATTCAGTACTTC.

About this clone itself: In the same sample, other DNA sequences code for this CDR3. The genes are TRBV29-1 and TRBJ2-3; 7 nucleotides line up with TRBD1. Germline CDR1 is SQVTM and CDR2 is ANQGSEA. V was pared by 4 bases and J by 0 bases, with 1 base of the junction left unmatched. The CDR3 totals 13 residues. Here the CDR3 reads CSVGQGSTDTQYF. CDR3 sequence (DNA): TGCAGCGTTGGACAGGGAAGCACAGATACGCAGTATTTT.

In its sample, this clone was seen a few times. The V call is TRBV7-7, the J call TRBJ2-1; 8 bases match TRBD1. Losses at the gene ends were 3 bases for V and 8 bases for J; bases not matched to a gene: 0. In germline, CDR1 is SSHAT, CDR2 FNYEAQ (reference sequence). The CDR3 is 12 residues long. In nucleotides, the CDR3 is TGTGCCAGCAGCTTGACAGGGGATGAGCAGTTCTTC. This codes for CASSLTGDEQFF.

The J gene is TRBJ1-6, the V gene TRBV3-1 (or the pseudogene TRBV3-2); 7 bases fit TRBD1. The CDR3 length is 15 residues. With V trimmed by 3 bases and J by 10 bases, 9 bases remained unmatched. Germline V gene data show CDR1 as LGHDT and CDR2 as YNNKEL (reference sequence). DNA for the CDR3: TGTGCCAGCAGCCACACCGGGACAGTGGGGTCACCCCTCCACTTT. Encoded protein: CASSHTGTVGSPLHF.

V is TRBV18 and J is TRBJ1-5; a possible D gene is TRBD1 (6 bases). Germline-derived CDR1 and CDR2 are KGHSH and LQKENI. Trimming removed 5 bases at V and 0 bases at J, with 11 bases between. This CDR3 has 15 residues. In nucleotides, the CDR3 is TGTGCCAGCTCAGAGCAACAGGGTAGCAATCAGCCCCAGCATTTT. It yields the protein CASSEQQGSNQPQHF.

This chain connects TRBV9 to TRBJ2-3; TRBD2 agrees at 11 bases. This CDR3 region has 18 residues. Trimming at V came to 4 bases and at J to 1 base, leaving 11 bases not matched to a gene. From germline, CDR1 is SGDLS and CDR2 YYNGEE. CDR3 residues: CASSPNSGGARGTDTQYF. CDR3 nucleotide sequence: TGTGCCAGCAGCCCAAATAGCGGGGGGGCCCGGGGCACAGATACGCAGTATTTT.

The rearrangement links TRBV29-1 to TRBJ1-5, with 9 bases lining up with TRBD1. Germline CDR1 SQVTM, CDR2 ANQGSEA. This CDR3 has 19 amino acids. Losses at the gene ends were 4 bases for V and 1 base for J; bases not matched to a gene: 17. CDR3 in amino acids: CSVAGGQGPYIRSNQPQHF. The CDR3 DNA follows: TGCAGCGTTGCAGGAGGACAGGGGCCCTATATCCGGAGCAATCAGCCCCAGCATTTT.

The V and J genes are TRBV30 and TRBJ1-1; D gene unclear. The CDR3 loop spans 13 amino acids. V was clipped by 0 bases and J by 5 bases, with 10 bases between them. Germline lookup yields CDR1 GTSNPN and CDR2 SVGIG (reference sequence). CDR3 residues: CAWSVYRRTEAFF. In DNA form, the CDR3 reads TGTGCCTGGAGTGTCTACCGGCGGACTGAAGCTTTCTTT. Full variable domain (outside the CDR3, taken from reference TRBV30 and TRBJ1-1): SQTIHQWPATLVQPVGSPLSLECTVEGTSNPNLYWYRQAAGRGLQLLFYSVGIGQISSEVPQNLSASRPQDRQFILSSKKLLLSDSGFYLCAWSVYRRTEAFFGQGTRLTVV.